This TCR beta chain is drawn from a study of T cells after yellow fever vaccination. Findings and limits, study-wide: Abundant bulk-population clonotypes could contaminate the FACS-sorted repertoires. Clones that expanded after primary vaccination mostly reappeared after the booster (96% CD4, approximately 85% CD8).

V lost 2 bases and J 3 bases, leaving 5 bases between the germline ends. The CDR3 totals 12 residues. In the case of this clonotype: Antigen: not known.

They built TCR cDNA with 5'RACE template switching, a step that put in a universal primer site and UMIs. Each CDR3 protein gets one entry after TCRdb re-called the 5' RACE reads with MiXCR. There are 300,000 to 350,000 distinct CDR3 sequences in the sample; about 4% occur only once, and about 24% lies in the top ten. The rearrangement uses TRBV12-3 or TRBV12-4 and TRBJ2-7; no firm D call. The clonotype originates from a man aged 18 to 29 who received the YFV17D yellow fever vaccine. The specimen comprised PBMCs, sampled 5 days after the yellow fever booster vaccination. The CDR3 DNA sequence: TGTGCCAGCAGTTTACACAGCTACGAGCAGTACTTC. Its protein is CASSLHSYEQYF.